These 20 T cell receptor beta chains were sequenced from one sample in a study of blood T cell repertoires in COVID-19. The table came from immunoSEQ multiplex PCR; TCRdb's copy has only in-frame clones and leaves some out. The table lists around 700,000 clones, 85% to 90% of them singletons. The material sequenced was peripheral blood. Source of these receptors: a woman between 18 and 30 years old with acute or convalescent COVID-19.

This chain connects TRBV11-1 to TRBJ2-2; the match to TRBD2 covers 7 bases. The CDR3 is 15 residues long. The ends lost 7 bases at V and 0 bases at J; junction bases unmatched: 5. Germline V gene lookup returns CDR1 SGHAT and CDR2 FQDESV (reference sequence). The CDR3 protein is CASTGGLANTGELFF. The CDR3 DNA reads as TGTGCCAGCACGGGGGGACTTGCGAACACCGGGGAGCTGTTTTTT.

CDR3 amino acids: CSVEGYSYEQYF. The CDR3 DNA reads as TGCAGCGTTGAGGGCTACTCCTACGAGCAGTACTTC. The chain uses TRBV29-1 and TRBJ2-7, with D hard to call. CDR3 size: 12 residues. Trimming stripped 3 bases from V and 0 bases from J, with 6 bases between. Germline V gene data show CDR1 as SQVTM and CDR2 as ANQGSEA.

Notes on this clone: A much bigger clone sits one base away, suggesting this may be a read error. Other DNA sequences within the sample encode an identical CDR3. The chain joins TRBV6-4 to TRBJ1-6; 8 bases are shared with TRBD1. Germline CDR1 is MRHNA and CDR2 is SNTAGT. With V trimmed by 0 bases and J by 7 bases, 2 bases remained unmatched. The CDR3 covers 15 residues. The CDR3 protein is CASSDSTGGNSPLHF. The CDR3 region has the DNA TGTGCCAGCAGTGACTCTACAGGGGGGAATTCACCCCTCCACTTT.

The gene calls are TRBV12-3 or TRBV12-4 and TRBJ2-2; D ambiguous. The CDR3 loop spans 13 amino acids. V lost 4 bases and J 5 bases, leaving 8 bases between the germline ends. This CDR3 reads CASSWSGTGELFF. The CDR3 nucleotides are TGTGCCAGCAGTTGGTCCGGGACCGGGGAGCTGTTTTTT.

The CDR3 here is CATSDLMDRGRTEAFF. CDR3 sequence (DNA): TGTGCCACCAGTGATTTAATGGATAGGGGGCGGACTGAAGCTTTCTTT. The genes are TRBV24-1 and TRBJ1-1, with 7 positions matching TRBD1. The CDR3 is 16 residues long. V gave up 1 base and J gave up 5 bases; unmatched junction bases: 9. Germline V CDR1 and CDR2: KGHDR, SFDVKD.

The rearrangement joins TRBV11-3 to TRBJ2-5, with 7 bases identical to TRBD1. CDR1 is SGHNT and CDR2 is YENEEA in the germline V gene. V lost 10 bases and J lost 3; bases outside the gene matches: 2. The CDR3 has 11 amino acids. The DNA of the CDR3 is TGTGCCACAGGGGGTGAAGAGACCCAGTACTTC. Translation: CATGGEETQYF.

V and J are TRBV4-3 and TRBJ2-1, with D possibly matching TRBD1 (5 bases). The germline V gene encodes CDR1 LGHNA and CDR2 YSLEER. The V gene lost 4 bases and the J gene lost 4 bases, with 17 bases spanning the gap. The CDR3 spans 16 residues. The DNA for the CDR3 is TGCGCCAGCAGCCCCCCGCCTGCACAGGTGTACAATGAGCAGTTCTTC. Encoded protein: CASSPPPAQVYNEQFF.

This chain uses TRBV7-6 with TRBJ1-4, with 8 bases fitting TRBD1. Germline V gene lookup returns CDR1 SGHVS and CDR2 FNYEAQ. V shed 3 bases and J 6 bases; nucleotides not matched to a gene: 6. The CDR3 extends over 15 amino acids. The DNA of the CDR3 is TGTGCCAGCAGCTTTTGGACAGGGAGCTATGAAAAACTGTTTTTT. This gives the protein CASSFWTGSYEKLFF.

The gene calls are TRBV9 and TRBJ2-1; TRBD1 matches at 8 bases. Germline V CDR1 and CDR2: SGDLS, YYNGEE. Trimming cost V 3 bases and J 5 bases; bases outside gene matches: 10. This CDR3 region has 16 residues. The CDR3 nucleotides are TGTGCCAGCAGCGAATCCGGGACAGGTACGGACAATGAGCAGTTCTTC. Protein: CASSESGTGTDNEQFF.

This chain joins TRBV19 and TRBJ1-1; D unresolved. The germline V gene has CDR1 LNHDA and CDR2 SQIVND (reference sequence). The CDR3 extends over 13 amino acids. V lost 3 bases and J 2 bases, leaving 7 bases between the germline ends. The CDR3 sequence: CASSMWPNTEAFF. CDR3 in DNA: TGTGCCAGTAGTATGTGGCCCAACACTGAAGCTTTCTTT. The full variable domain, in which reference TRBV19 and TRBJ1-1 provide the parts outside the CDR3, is DGGITQSPKYLFRKEGQNVTLSCEQNLNHDAMYWYRQDPGQGLRLIYYSQIVNDFQKGDIAEGYSVSREKKESFPLTVTSAQKNPTAFYLCASSMWPNTEAFFGQGTRLTVV.

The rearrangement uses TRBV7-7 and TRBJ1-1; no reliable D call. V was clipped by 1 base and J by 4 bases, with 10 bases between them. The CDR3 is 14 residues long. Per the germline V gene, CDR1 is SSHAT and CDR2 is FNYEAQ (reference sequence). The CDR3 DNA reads TGTGCCAGCAGCTTAGATGGGAGCTTCACTGAAGCTTTCTTT. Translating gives CASSLDGSFTEAFF.

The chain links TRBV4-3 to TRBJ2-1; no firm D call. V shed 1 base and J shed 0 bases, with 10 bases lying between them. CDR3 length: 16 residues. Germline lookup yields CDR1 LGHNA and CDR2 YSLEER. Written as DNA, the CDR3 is TGCGCCAGCAGCCAAGGGTGGGCAAGCTCCTACAATGAGCAGTTCTTC. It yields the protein CASSQGWASSYNEQFF.

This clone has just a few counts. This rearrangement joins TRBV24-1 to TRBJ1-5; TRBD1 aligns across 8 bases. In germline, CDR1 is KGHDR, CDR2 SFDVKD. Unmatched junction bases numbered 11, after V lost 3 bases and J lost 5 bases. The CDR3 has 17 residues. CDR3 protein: CATSDTGQGEGYQPQHF. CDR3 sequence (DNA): TGTGCCACCAGTGATACAGGACAGGGCGAGGGCTATCAGCCCCAGCATTTT.

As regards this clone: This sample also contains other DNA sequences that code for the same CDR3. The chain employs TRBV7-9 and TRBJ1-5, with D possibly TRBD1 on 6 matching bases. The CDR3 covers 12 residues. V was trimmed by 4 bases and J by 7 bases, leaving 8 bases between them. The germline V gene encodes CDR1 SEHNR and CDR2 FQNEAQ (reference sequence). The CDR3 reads CASSYRDQPQHF. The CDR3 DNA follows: TGTGCCAGCAGCTACAGGGACCAGCCCCAGCATTTT.

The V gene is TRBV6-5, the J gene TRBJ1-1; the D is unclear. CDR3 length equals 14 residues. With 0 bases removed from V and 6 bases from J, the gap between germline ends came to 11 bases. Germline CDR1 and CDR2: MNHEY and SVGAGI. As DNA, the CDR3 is TGTGCCAGCAGTTACTCGAACAGACCGCCTGAAGCTTTCTTT. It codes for CASSYSNRPPEAFF.

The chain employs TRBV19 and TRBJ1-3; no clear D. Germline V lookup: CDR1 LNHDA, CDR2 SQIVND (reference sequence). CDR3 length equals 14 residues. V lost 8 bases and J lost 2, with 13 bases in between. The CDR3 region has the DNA TGTGCCAGTTGCGTAGGCGGCGCTGGAAACACCATATATTTT. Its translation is CASCVGGAGNTIYF.

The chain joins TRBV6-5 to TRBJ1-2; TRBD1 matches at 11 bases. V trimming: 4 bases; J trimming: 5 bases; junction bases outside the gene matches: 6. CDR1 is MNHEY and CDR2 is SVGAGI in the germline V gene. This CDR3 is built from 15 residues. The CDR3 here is CASSFYGQGAYGYTF. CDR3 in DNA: TGTGCCAGCAGTTTCTACGGACAGGGGGCTTATGGCTACACCTTC.

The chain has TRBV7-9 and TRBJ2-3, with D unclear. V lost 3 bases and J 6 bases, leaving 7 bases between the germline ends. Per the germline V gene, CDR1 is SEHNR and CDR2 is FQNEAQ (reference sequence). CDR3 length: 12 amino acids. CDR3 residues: CASSFVGDTQYF. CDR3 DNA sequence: TGTGCCAGCAGCTTCGTCGGGGATACGCAGTATTTT.

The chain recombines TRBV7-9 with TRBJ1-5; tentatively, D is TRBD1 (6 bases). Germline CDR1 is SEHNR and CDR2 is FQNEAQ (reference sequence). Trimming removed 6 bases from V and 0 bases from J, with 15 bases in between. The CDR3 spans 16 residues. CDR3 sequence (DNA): TGTGCCAGCAGTTTACCCAGGGGTTATAGCAATCAGCCCCAGCATTTT. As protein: CASSLPRGYSNQPQHF. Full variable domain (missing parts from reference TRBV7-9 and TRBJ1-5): DTGVSQNPRHKITKRGQNVTFRCDPISEHNRLYWYRQTLGQGPEFLTYFQNEAQLEKSRLLSDRFSAERPKGSFSTLEIQRTEQGDSAMYLCASSLPRGYSNQPQHFGDGTRLSIL.

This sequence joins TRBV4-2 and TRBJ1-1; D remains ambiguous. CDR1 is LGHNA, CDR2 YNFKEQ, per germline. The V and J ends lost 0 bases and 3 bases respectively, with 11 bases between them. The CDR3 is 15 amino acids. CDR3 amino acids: CASSQDGRGYTEAFF. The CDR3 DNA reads TGTGCCAGCAGCCAAGACGGTCGGGGTTACACTGAAGCTTTCTTT.